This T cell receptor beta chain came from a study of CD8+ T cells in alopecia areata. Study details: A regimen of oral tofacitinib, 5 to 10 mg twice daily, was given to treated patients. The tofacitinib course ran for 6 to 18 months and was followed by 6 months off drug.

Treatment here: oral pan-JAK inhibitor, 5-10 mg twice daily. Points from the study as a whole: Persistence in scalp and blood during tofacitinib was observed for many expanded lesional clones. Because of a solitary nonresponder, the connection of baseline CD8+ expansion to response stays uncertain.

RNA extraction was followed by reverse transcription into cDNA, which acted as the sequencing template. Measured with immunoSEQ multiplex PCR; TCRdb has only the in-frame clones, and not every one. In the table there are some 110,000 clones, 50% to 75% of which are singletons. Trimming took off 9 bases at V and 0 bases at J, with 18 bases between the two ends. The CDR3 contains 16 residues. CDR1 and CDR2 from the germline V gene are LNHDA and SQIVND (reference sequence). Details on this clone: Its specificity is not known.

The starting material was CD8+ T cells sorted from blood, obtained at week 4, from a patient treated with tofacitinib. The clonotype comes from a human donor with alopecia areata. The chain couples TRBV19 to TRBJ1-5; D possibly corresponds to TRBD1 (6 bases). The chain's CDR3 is CASQTGTGYSNQPQHF. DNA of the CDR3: TGTGCCAGCCAAACAGGTACAGGGTATAGCAATCAGCCCCAGCATTTT.